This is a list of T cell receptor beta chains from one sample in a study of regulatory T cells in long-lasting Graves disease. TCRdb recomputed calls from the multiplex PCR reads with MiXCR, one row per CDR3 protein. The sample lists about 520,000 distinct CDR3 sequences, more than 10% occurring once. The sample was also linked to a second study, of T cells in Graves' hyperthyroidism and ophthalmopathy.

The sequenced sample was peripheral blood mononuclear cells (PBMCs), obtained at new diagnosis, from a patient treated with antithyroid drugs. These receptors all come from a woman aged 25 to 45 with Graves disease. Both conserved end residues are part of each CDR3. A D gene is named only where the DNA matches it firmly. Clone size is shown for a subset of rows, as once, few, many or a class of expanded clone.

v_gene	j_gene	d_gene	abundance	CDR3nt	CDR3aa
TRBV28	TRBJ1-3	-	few	TGTGCCAGCAGTTCCCGGTGGGCTGGAAACACCATATATTTT	CASSSRWAGNTIYF
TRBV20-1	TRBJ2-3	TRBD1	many	TGCAGTGCTACCGGACAGGGAGCCACAGATACGCAGTATTTT	CSATGQGATDTQYF
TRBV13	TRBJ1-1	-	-	TGTGCCAGCAGCTTAGAGGGGGGGGCCAACACTGAAGCTTTCTTT	CASSLEGGANTEAFF
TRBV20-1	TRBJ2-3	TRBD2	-	TGCAGTGCCGTGGGCGGGAGGTGGTACACAGATACGCAGTATTTT	CSAVGGRWYTDTQYF
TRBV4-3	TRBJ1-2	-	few	TGCGCCAGCAGCCAAGATCGGGGGGTTGGCTACACCTTC	CASSQDRGVGYTF
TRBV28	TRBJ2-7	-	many	TGTGCCAGCAGTTTAGCGGGGACCACCTACGAGCAGTACTTC	CASSLAGTTYEQYF
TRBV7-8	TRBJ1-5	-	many	TGTGCCAGCAGCCGCGGATTTTCAGATCAGCCCCAGCATTTT	CASSRGFSDQPQHF
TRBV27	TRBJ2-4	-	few	TGTGCCAGCACCTCTAGGGCAGGAGTAGCCAAAAACATTCAGTACTTC	CASTSRAGVAKNIQYF
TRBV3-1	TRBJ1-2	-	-	TGTGCCAGCAGCCAAGTCACTCTAGGGATCTATGGCTACACCTTC	CASSQVTLGIYGYTF
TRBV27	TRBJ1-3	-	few	TGTGCCAGCAGTTTATTACCGCCGCGTAGGGGGTCTGGAAACACCATATATTTT	CASSLLPPRRGSGNTIYF
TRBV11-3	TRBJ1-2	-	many	TGTGCCAGCAGCCGTTCGGGGAGAAACTATGGCTACACCTTC	CASSRSGRNYGYTF
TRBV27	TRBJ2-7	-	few	TGTGCCAGCAGTCCCACCGCCCTCCTCGGGCAGTACTTC	CASSPTALLGQYF